The source of this T cell receptor (beta chain) is a study of OX40 agonist ivuxolimab in advanced cancers. Study overall: Hepatocellular carcinoma, melanoma, renal cell or head and neck cancer was diagnosed in the dose-escalation patients.

With 4 bases clipped from V and 9 bases from J, the junction kept 6 bases outside the gene matches. The length of the CDR3 is 14 residues. Germline CDR1 is LNHNV and CDR2 is YYDKDF (reference sequence). To note about this clone: Its antigen is currently unknown.

Samples of blood were obtained at baseline, on cycle 4 day 1, and on cycle 7 day 1. Study-level results: Blood T cells, both CD4+ and CD8+, expanded clonally by week 6 at 0.1 to 3.0 mg/kg. At 0.1-3.0 mg/kg, partial responders had clonal expansion among the lowest observed.

Generated by immunoSEQ multiplex PCR, the TCRdb table keeps only in-frame clones and is missing some. The data show approximately 19,000 clones, roughly 78% seen once. This rearrangement joins TRBV15 to TRBJ2-1, with TRBD2 matching 10 bases. This clonotype originated in an adult with an advanced solid tumor such as melanoma, head and neck, liver or kidney cancer. Source: CD4+ or CD8+ T cells sorted from blood, taken in a trial of the OX40 agonist ivuxolimab. The CDR3 region is CATSTLAGITEQFF. The CDR3 bases are TGTGCCACCAGCACACTAGCGGGAATCACTGAGCAGTTCTTC.